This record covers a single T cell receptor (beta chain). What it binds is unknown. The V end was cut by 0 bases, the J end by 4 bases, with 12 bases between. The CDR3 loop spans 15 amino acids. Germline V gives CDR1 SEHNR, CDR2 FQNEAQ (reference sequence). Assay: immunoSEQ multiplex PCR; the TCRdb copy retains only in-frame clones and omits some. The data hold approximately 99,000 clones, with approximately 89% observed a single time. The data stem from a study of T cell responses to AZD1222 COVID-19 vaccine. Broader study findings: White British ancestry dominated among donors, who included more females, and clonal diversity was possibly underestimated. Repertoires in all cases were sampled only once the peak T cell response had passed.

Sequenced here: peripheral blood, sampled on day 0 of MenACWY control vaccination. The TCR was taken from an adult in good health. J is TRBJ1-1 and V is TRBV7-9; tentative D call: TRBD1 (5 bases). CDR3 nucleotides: TGTGCCAGCAGCTTAGCTCGTGGGGCCGCCACTGAAGCTTTCTTT. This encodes CASSLARGAATEAFF.